The rows below give T cell receptor beta chains drawn from one sample of a study of blood T cell repertoires in COVID-19. Sequencing was performed with immunoSEQ multiplex PCR; in TCRdb, only in-frame clones are kept and a portion is missing. The sample includes about 130,000 clones, around 81% of them seen just once. The sample comprised peripheral blood. The origin of the receptors is a woman aged 50 to 60 with acute or convalescent COVID-19. Both conserved end residues are part of each CDR3. A D gene is named only where the DNA matches it firmly. Size is omitted from some rows. Given values are once, few, many or a class for expanded clones.

D gene,V gene,J gene,clone size,CDR3 protein,CDR3 DNA
NA,TRBV7-9,TRBJ1-1,once,CASSTRDLADTEAFF,TGTGCCAGCAGCACACGGGATCTGGCGGACACTGAAGCTTTCTTT
TRBD1,TRBV11-2,TRBJ1-1,NA,CASSSRTGGTEAFF,TGTGCCAGCAGTTCCCGTACAGGGGGCACTGAAGCTTTCTTT
NA,TRBV30,TRBJ1-2,NA,CAWSVSDRWLGYTF,TGTGCCTGGAGTGTTTCCGACAGGTGGCTTGGCTACACCTTC
NA,TRBV6-1,TRBJ1-2,NA,CASSESGLIYGYTF,TGTGCCAGCAGTGAATCTGGGCTCATCTATGGCTACACCTTC
NA,TRBV5-1,TRBJ1-2,NA,CASSLGPVNYGYTF,TGCGCCAGCAGCTTGGGCCCGGTCAACTATGGCTACACCTTC
NA,TRBV3-1/TRBV3-2,TRBJ1-5,NA,CASSLGHSNQPQHF,TGTGCAAGCAGCCTCGGACACAGCAATCAGCCCCAGCATTTT
NA,TRBV30,TRBJ2-5,NA,CAVTGRQETQYF,TGTGCCGTGACAGGTAGGCAAGAGACCCAGTACTTC
NA,TRBV5-1,TRBJ1-2,NA,CASSLESPNYGYTF,TGCGCCAGCAGCTTGGAAAGCCCTAACTATGGCTACACCTTC
TRBD2,TRBV5-1,TRBJ2-7,once,CASSLALAGVIGEQYF,TGCGCCAGCAGCTTGGCCCTAGCGGGAGTTATTGGCGAGCAGTACTTC
TRBD1,TRBV27,TRBJ2-5,NA,CASSKDRGWETQYF,TGTGCCAGCAGTAAGGACAGGGGTTGGGAGACCCAGTACTTC
TRBD2,TRBV9,TRBJ2-1,NA,CASSVTGLAGVGEQFF,TGTGCCAGCAGCGTAACGGGGCTAGCGGGAGTAGGGGAGCAGTTCTTC
NA,TRBV29-1,TRBJ2-2,NA,CSVGRGNTGELFF,TGCAGCGTTGGGCGCGGAAACACCGGGGAGCTGTTTTTT
NA,TRBV19,TRBJ1-2,NA,CASINQGQGYGYTF,TGTGCCAGTATCAATCAGGGGCAGGGCTATGGCTACACCTTC
NA,TRBV6-2/TRBV6-3,TRBJ2-1,NA,CASSYGGGTYNEQFF,TGTGCCAGCAGTTACGGTGGCGGGACGTACAATGAGCAGTTCTTC
NA,TRBV6-5,TRBJ1-2,NA,CASRDRWDYGYTF,TGTGCCAGCAGAGACAGGTGGGACTATGGCTACACCTTC
NA,TRBV27,TRBJ1-5,once,CASSAHRAVAQPQHF,TGTGCCAGCAGTGCCCACAGGGCTGTCGCTCAGCCCCAGCATTTT
NA,TRBV15,TRBJ1-2,NA,CATSRDIPDRVIYGYTF,TGTGCCACCAGCAGAGATATACCGGACAGAGTGATCTATGGCTACACCTTC
TRBD1,TRBV3-1/TRBV3-2,TRBJ1-2,NA,CASSQDRGASHGYTF,TGTGCCAGCAGCCAGGACAGGGGCGCTTCTCATGGCTACACCTTC
NA,TRBV6-5,TRBJ2-2,NA,CASSYSMGSNTGELFF,TGTGCCAGCAGTTACTCGATGGGCAGTAACACCGGGGAGCTGTTTTTT
NA,TRBV28,TRBJ2-7,NA,CASSRQKNSFSYEQYF,TGTGCCAGCAGCAGACAGAAAAACTCCTTCTCCTACGAGCAGTACTTC
NA,TRBV7-8,TRBJ2-7,NA,CASSLAGQKNTYEQYF,TGTGCCAGCAGCTTAGCTGGGCAGAAGAACACCTACGAGCAGTACTTC